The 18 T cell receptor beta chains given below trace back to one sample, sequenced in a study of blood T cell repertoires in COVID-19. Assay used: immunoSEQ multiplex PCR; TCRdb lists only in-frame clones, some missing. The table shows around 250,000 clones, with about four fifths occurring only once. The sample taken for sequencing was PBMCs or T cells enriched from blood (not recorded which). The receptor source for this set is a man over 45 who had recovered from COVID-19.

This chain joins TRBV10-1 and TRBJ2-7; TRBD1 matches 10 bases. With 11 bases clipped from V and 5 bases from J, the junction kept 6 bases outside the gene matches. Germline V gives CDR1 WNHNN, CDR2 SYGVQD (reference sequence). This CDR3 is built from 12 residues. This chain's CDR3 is CAGPTGGHEQYF. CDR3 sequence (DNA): TGCGCCGGACCGACAGGGGGCCACGAGCAGTACTTC.

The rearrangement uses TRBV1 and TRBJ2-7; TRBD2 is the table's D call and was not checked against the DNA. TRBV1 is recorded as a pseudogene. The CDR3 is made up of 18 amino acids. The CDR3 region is CTSRLAGGFKCGDDEQYF. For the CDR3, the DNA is TGCACCAGCAGACTAGCGGGGGGTTTCAAATGCGGGGACGACGAGCAGTACTTC.

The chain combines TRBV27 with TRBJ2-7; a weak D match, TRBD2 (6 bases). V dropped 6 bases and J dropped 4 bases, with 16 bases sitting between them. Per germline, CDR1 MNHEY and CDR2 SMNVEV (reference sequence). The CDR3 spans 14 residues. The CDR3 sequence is CASRRTGDRYEQYF. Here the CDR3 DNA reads TGTGCCAGCAGGCGGACGGGGGACCGATACGAGCAGTACTTC.

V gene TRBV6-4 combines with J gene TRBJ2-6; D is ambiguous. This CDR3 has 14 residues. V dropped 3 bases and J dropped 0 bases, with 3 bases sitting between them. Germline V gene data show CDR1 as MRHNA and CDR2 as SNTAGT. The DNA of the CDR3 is TGTGCCAGCAGTGAATACTCTGGGGCCAACGTCCTGACTTTC. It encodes CASSEYSGANVLTF.

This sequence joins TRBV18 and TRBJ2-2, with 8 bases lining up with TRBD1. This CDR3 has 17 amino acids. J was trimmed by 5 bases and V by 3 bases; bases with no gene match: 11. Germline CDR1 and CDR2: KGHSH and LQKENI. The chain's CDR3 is CASSPYDRGGETGELFF. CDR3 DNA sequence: TGTGCCAGCTCACCTTACGACAGGGGAGGAGAAACCGGGGAGCTGTTTTTT.

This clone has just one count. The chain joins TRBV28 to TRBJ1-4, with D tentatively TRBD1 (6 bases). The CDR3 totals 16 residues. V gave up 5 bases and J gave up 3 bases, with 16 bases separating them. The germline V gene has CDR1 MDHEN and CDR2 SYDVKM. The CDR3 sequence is CASSPLPGTSNEKLFF. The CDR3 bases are TGTGCCAGCAGTCCCCTCCCGGGGACATCTAATGAAAAACTGTTTTTT.

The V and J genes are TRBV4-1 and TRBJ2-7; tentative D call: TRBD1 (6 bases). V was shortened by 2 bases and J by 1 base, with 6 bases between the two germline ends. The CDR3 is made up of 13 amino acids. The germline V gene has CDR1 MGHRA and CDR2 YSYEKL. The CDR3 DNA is TGCGCCAGCAGCCAAACAGGGTCCTACGAGCAGTACTTC. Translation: CASSQTGSYEQYF.

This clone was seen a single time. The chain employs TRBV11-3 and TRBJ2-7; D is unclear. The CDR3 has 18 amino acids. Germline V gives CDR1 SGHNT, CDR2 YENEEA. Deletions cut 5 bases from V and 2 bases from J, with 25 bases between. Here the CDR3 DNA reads TGTGCCAGCAGCCGCCCCCCCCGACTGGCCGTACCACCCTACGAGCAGTACTTC. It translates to CASSRPPRLAVPPYEQYF.

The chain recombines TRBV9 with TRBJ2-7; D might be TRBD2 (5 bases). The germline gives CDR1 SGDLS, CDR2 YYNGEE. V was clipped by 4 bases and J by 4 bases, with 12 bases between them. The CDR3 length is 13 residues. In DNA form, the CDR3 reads TGTGCCAGCAGCCCTGAGGGATATTACGAGCAGTACTTC. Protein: CASSPEGYYEQYF.

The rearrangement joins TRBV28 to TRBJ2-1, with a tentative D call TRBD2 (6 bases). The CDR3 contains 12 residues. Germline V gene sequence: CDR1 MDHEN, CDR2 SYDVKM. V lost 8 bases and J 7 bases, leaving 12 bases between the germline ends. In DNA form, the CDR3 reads TGTGCCAGCGCCTGGACTAATAATGAGCAGTTCTTC. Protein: CASAWTNNEQFF.

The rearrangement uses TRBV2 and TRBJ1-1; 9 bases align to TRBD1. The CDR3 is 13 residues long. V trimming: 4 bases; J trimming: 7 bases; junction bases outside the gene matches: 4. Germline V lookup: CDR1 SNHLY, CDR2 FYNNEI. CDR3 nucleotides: TGTGCCAGCAGTGTAGACAGGGGGTTTGAAGCTTTCTTT. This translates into CASSVDRGFEAFF.

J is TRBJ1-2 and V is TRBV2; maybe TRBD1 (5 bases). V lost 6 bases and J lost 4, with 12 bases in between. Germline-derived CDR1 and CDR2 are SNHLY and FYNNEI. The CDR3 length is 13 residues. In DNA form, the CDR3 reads TGTGCCAGCAGCTCCATGGGGGGCTATGGCTACACCTTC. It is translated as CASSSMGGYGYTF.

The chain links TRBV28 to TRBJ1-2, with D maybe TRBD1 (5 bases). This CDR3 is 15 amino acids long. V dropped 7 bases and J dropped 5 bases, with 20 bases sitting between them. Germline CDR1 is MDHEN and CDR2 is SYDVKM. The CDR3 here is CASTLGGTLGYGYTF. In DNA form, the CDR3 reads TGTGCCAGCACCTTGGGAGGGACTCTAGGGTATGGCTACACCTTC.

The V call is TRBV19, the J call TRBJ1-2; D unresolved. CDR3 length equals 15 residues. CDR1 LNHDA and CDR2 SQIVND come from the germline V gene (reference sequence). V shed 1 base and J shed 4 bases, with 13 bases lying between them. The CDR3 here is CASSIGWQAVYGYTF. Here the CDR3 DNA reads TGTGCCAGTAGTATAGGGTGGCAGGCCGTCTATGGCTACACCTTC.

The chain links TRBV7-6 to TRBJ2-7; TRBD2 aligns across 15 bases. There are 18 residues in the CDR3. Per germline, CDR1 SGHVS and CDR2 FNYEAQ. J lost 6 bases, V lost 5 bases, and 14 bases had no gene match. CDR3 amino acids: CASSMDLTGTSGGFEQYF. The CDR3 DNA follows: TGTGCCAGCAGCATGGACCTTACCGGGACTAGCGGGGGGTTCGAGCAGTACTTC.

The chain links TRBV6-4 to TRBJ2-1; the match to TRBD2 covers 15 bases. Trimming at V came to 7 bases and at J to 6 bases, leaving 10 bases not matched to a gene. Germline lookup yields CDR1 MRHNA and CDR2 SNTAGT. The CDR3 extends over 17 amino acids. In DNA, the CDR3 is TGTGCCAGCACCTATAGGACTAGCGGGAGGGCGGTCAATGAGCAGTTCTTC. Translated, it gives CASTYRTSGRAVNEQFF.

CDR3 sequence reads: CATSSGANYGYTF. The CDR3 DNA is TGTGCCACCAGTAGCGGGGCGAACTATGGCTACACCTTC. The chain has TRBV24-1 and TRBJ1-2, with D perhaps matching TRBD1 (5 bases). Deletions cut 6 bases from V and 2 bases from J, with 9 bases between. Germline V gene lookup returns CDR1 KGHDR and CDR2 SFDVKD. The CDR3 contains 13 residues.

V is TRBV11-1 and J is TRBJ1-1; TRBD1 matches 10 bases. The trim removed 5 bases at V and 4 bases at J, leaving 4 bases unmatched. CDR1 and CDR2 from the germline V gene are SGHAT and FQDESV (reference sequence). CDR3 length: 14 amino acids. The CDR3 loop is CASSAGTGVTEAFF. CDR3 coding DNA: TGTGCCAGCAGCGCCGGGACAGGGGTCACTGAAGCTTTCTTT.